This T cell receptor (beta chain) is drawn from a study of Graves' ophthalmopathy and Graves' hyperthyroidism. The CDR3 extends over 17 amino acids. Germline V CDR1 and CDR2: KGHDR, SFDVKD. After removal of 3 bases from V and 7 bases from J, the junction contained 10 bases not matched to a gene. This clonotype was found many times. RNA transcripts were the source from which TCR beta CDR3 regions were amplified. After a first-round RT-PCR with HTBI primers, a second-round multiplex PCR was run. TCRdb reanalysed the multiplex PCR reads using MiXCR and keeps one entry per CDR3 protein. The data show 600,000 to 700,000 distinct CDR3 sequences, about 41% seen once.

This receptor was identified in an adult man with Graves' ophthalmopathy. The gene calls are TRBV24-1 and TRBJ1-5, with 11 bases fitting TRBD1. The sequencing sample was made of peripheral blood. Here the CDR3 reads CATSDADRGPQGQPQHF. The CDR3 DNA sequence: TGTGCCACCAGTGATGCGGACAGGGGGCCGCAGGGACAGCCCCAGCATTTT.